Below, 29 T cell receptor beta chains from the same sample are listed, as sequenced in a study of graft-versus-host responses after intestinal transplantation. No antigen has been assigned to these receptors. Sequencing was performed with immunoSEQ multiplex PCR; in TCRdb, only in-frame clones are kept and a portion is missing. The table lists fewer than 60,000 clones, approximately 84% of them singletons, with 0.45% to 0.55% in the top ten. Sequencing used unstimulated CD4+ T cells sorted from spleen or lymph node cells, obtained before transplant. These receptors originate from a human donor who was the organ donor for an intestinal transplant.

The chain has TRBV6-5 and TRBJ1-6; no clear D gene. Germline CDR1 is MNHEY and CDR2 is SVGAGI. The CDR3 totals 16 residues. The V gene lost 2 bases and the J gene lost 0 bases, with 8 bases spanning the gap. The CDR3 here is CASSYVGSSYNSPLHF. The DNA for the CDR3 is TGTGCCAGCAGTTACGTCGGTAGCTCCTATAATTCACCCCTCCACTTT.

Notes on this clone: The same CDR3 also results from other DNA sequences found in this sample. The genes are TRBV7-2 and TRBJ2-2; TRBD2 matches at 9 bases. The CDR3 has 14 residues. The germline CDR1 and CDR2 sequences are SGHTA and FQGNSA. Trimming cost V 5 bases and J 6 bases; bases outside gene matches: 4. In nucleotides, the CDR3 is TGTGCCAGCAGCGGTTTAGCGGGGGCCGGGGAGCTGTTTTTT. It codes for CASSGLAGAGELFF.

The sample holds a few counts of this clone. This rearrangement joins TRBV6-1 to TRBJ2-3, with D perhaps matching TRBD1 (5 bases). CDR3 length equals 10 residues. Germline V CDR1 and CDR2: MNHNS, SASEGT. The V end was cut by 4 bases, the J end by 11 bases, with 7 bases between. In DNA, the CDR3 is TGTGCCAGCAGTGCAGACAGGCAGTATTTT. As protein: CASSADRQYF.

This sequence joins TRBV19 and TRBJ2-1, with 7 positions matching TRBD2. Germline V gene lookup returns CDR1 LNHDA and CDR2 SQIVND (reference sequence). The J segment lost 3 bases and the V segment lost 4 bases, leaving 6 bases of the junction unmatched. This CDR3 spans 15 amino acids. This CDR3 is CASSKRLADYNEQFF. DNA of the CDR3: TGTGCCAGTAGTAAGCGGCTAGCGGACTACAATGAGCAGTTCTTC. Based on the CDR3 plus reference TRBV19 and TRBJ2-1, the full variable domain is DGGITQSPKYLFRKEGQNVTLSCEQNLNHDAMYWYRQDPGQGLRLIYYSQIVNDFQKGDIAEGYSVSREKKESFPLTVTSAQKNPTAFYLCASSKRLADYNEQFFGPGTRLTVL.

The chain couples TRBV10-1 to TRBJ2-5, with D perhaps assigned TRBD1 or TRBD2 (5 bases each). The CDR3 has 14 residues. V was shortened by 3 bases and J by 1 base, with 9 bases between the two germline ends. The germline CDR1 and CDR2 sequences are WNHNN and SYGVQD (reference sequence). The chain's CDR3 is CASSERGVQETQYF. The CDR3 coding sequence is TGCGCCAGCAGTGAACGAGGGGTCCAAGAGACCCAGTACTTC.

The chain recombines TRBV19 with TRBJ2-7; 8 positions agree with TRBD2. Looked up from germline, CDR1 is LNHDA and CDR2 is SQIVND (reference sequence). The CDR3 is made up of 14 amino acids. The V and J ends lost 5 bases and 3 bases, in that order; junction bases with no gene match: 6. The chain's CDR3 is CASSRAGGNYEQYF. For the CDR3, the DNA is TGTGCCAGTAGTCGGGCGGGAGGTAACTACGAGCAGTACTTC.

V and J are TRBV5-1 and TRBJ1-2; D is unresolved. The germline gives CDR1 SGHRS, CDR2 YFSETQ. CDR3 length: 13 amino acids. The V and J ends lost 4 bases and 2 bases respectively, with 9 bases between them. The CDR3 loop reads CASSPDGNYGYTF. For the CDR3, the DNA is TGCGCCAGCAGCCCGGACGGAAACTATGGCTACACCTTC.

The chain links TRBV18 to TRBJ2-1; D is tentatively TRBD1 or TRBD2 (5 bases each). The CDR3 length is 15 residues. Trimming pared 3 bases from V and 3 bases from J, leaving 12 bases between. Per the germline V gene, CDR1 is KGHSH and CDR2 is LQKENI. The CDR3 bases are TGTGCCAGCTCACCGGATAGGGGAGTCTACAATGAGCAGTTCTTC. This gives the protein CASSPDRGVYNEQFF.

The chain links TRBV18 to TRBJ2-1; 10 bases line up with TRBD2. The germline gives CDR1 KGHSH, CDR2 LQKENI. V was clipped by 6 bases and J by 0 bases; unmatched bases: 5. CDR3 length: 16 residues. The CDR3 DNA reads as TGTGCCAGCTCGGTACTAGCGGGGCTCTCCTACAATGAGCAGTTCTTC. This sequence encodes CASSVLAGLSYNEQFF.

The V and J genes are TRBV27 and TRBJ2-6; D gene ambiguous. Trimming took off 4 bases at V and 0 bases at J, with 1 base between the two ends. Germline CDR1 is MNHEY and CDR2 is SMNVEV (reference sequence). The CDR3 is made up of 13 amino acids. The CDR3 here is CASSYSGANVLTF. The CDR3 coding sequence is TGTGCCAGCAGTTACTCTGGGGCCAACGTCCTGACTTTC.

V is TRBV18 and J is TRBJ1-4, with unresolved D. The CDR3 has 14 residues. With 2 bases removed from V and 0 bases from J, the gap between germline ends came to 4 bases. The germline gives CDR1 KGHSH, CDR2 LQKENI. In nucleotides, the CDR3 is TGTGCCAGCTCACCAAGAGCAACTAATGAAAAACTGTTTTTT. Its translation is CASSPRATNEKLFF.

This clone was detected a few times. The chain combines TRBV15 with TRBJ2-1; 12 nucleotides line up with TRBD2. Germline assignment: CDR1 LNHNV and CDR2 YYDKDF (reference sequence). The CDR3 runs to 16 residues. The V and J ends lost 1 base and 7 bases, in that order; junction bases with no gene match: 5. The CDR3 spells CATSRGGLAGGNEQFF. CDR3 coding DNA: TGTGCCACCAGCAGAGGGGGGCTAGCGGGAGGGAATGAGCAGTTCTTC.

V gene TRBV7-9 combines with J gene TRBJ2-2, with D maybe TRBD2 (6 bases). The CDR3 is made up of 13 amino acids. CDR1 and CDR2 from the germline V gene are SEHNR and FQNEAQ (reference sequence). V gave up 0 bases and J gave up 7 bases, with 6 bases separating them. The CDR3 DNA reads as TGTGCCAGCAGCTTAGCCGGGGGCGGGGAGCTGTTTTTT. Protein sequence: CASSLAGGGELFF.

The CDR3 nucleotides are TGTGCCTCCAGGGTAAGCGGGGCCCCGGATACGCAGTATTTT. Protein sequence: CASRVSGAPDTQYF. V usage is TRBV2 and J usage is TRBJ2-3; 7 bases fit TRBD2. The CDR3 consists of 14 residues. CDR1 and CDR2 (germline): SNHLY, FYNNEI. With V trimmed by 11 bases and J by 6 bases, 14 bases remained unmatched.

The chain couples TRBV7-8 to TRBJ1-6, with a tentative D call TRBD1 (5 bases). The CDR3 sequence is 20 residues long. V was trimmed by 2 bases and J by 6 bases, leaving 26 bases between them. The germline gives CDR1 SGHVS, CDR2 FQNEAQ. The CDR3 protein is CASSLYTSGPGQEGNSPLHF. DNA of the CDR3: TGTGCCAGCAGCTTATATACATCGGGGCCAGGGCAGGAGGGTAATTCACCCCTCCACTTT.

This sequence joins TRBV6-6 and TRBJ2-4; 8 nucleotides align to TRBD2. The CDR3 length is 16 residues. J gave up 1 base and V 6 bases, and 8 bases lay outside the gene matches. In germline, CDR1 is MNHNY, CDR2 SVGAGI (reference sequence). CDR3 nucleotide sequence: TGTGCCAGCAGCCCCCGGGGGGGAGTCGCCAAAAACATTCAGTACTTC. Translation gives CASSPRGGVAKNIQYF.

The chain links TRBV5-1 to TRBJ2-2, with 13 bases matching TRBD2. This CDR3 has 15 amino acids. Germline loops: CDR1 SGHRS, CDR2 YFSETQ. The V and J ends lost 5 bases and 6 bases, in that order; junction bases with no gene match: 4. In DNA form, the CDR3 reads TGCGCCAGCAGTCCAACTAGCGGGAGGGCCGGGGAGCTGTTTTTT. Its translation: CASSPTSGRAGELFF.

The chain combines TRBV18 with TRBJ1-2; TRBD1 matches at 8 bases. V lost 2 bases, J lost 7 bases, and 3 bases stayed unmatched. The CDR3 extends over 13 amino acids. Per germline, CDR1 KGHSH and CDR2 LQKENI. CDR3: CASSPTGGGGYTF. CDR3 in DNA: TGTGCCAGCTCACCAACAGGGGGAGGTGGCTACACCTTC.

The V call is TRBV6-6, the J call TRBJ1-2; D not resolved. The CDR3 has 9 amino acids. The V end lost 9 bases, the J end lost 4 bases, and 3 bases lay between the germline ends. Germline lookup yields CDR1 MNHNY and CDR2 SVGAGI (reference sequence). The CDR3: CARAYGYTF. In DNA, the CDR3 is TGTGCCAGGGCCTATGGCTACACCTTC.

This clone was counted once. V usage is TRBV6-6 and J usage is TRBJ2-1; 7 bases map to TRBD2. There are 15 residues in the CDR3. Germline trimming cut 0 bases from V and 4 bases from J; bases unmatched to any gene: 3. Germline V lookup: CDR1 MNHNY, CDR2 SVGAGI (reference sequence). CDR3 in amino acids: CASSYSPAGYNEQFF. The CDR3 DNA reads as TGTGCCAGCAGTTACTCTCCAGCGGGGTACAATGAGCAGTTCTTC.

This clone has a single count. The rearrangement links TRBV19 to TRBJ2-3; a weak D match, TRBD1 (6 bases). The V and J ends lost 3 bases and 3 bases respectively, with 16 bases between them. Germline CDR1 is LNHDA and CDR2 is SQIVND (reference sequence). The CDR3 has 16 residues. In DNA, the CDR3 is TGTGCCAGTAGTATTATCCAGGGGATAGGAACAGATACGCAGTATTTT. It specifies CASSIIQGIGTDTQYF.

The chain combines TRBV5-1 with TRBJ2-3; no reliable D call. V lost 3 bases to trimming and J lost 1 base, with 12 bases between them. There are 15 residues in the CDR3. The V gene's germline CDR1 is SGHRS and CDR2 YFSETQ. The CDR3 protein is CASSYSPSGTDTQYF. CDR3 in DNA: TGCGCCAGCAGCTATAGTCCTTCGGGCACAGATACGCAGTATTTT.

The rearrangement uses TRBV6-1 and TRBJ2-1; 9 nucleotides match TRBD2. Germline V gene data show CDR1 as MNHNS and CDR2 as SASEGT. This CDR3 contains 14 residues. With V trimmed by 7 bases and J by 4 bases, 5 bases remained unmatched. In DNA, the CDR3 is TGTGCCAGCAAACAGCGGGGGGTTTACAATGAGCAGTTCTTC. Amino acids: CASKQRGVYNEQFF.

J is TRBJ2-4 and V is TRBV4-1; no reliable D call. The length of the CDR3 is 15 residues. Trimming removed 2 bases at V and 0 bases at J, with 8 bases between. The germline V gene has CDR1 MGHRA and CDR2 YSYEKL. CDR3 sequence (DNA): TGCGCCAGCAGCCAACCTGAAAAAGCCAAAAACATTCAGTACTTC. Protein product: CASSQPEKAKNIQYF.

This chain joins TRBV6-5 and TRBJ1-2, with 10 positions matching TRBD1. Germline assignment: CDR1 MNHEY and CDR2 SVGAGI. The V segment lost 7 bases and the J segment 5 bases; nucleotides outside the gene matches: 10. This CDR3 comprises 15 residues. The CDR3 sequence is CASTDWGQGRYGYTF. CDR3 sequence (DNA): TGTGCCAGCACCGACTGGGGACAGGGGCGGTATGGCTACACCTTC.

V and J are TRBV19 and TRBJ1-2; 9 bases align to TRBD1. Losses at the gene ends were 5 bases for V and 2 bases for J; bases not matched to a gene: 9. The CDR3 has 16 amino acids. Germline loops: CDR1 LNHDA, CDR2 SQIVND (reference sequence). The CDR3, as DNA: TGTGCCAGTAGTCGATTACAGGGGGCCTCGAACTATGGCTACACCTTC. This encodes CASSRLQGASNYGYTF.

The chain recombines TRBV7-6 with TRBJ2-1, with 9 bases lining up with TRBD1. V shed 3 bases, J shed 12 bases, and the junction held 12 bases outside the gene matches. CDR3 size: 15 residues. Germline V CDR1 and CDR2: SGHVS, FNYEAQ. CDR3 nucleotide sequence: TGTGCCAGCAGCTTCTCGGGGACAGGGCTCGCAGGGCAGTTCTTC. It codes for CASSFSGTGLAGQFF.

V usage is TRBV15 and J usage is TRBJ1-2; 11 nucleotides align to TRBD1. V was clipped by 9 bases and J by 5 bases; unmatched bases: 5. This CDR3 has 13 residues. In germline, CDR1 is LNHNV, CDR2 YYDKDF (reference sequence). CDR3 amino acids: CATAGTGGYGYTF. CDR3 in DNA: TGTGCCACAGCCGGGACAGGGGGGTATGGCTACACCTTC.

The chain links TRBV5-1 to TRBJ2-1; D tentatively fits TRBD1 or TRBD2 (5 bases each). Germline CDR1 and CDR2: SGHRS and YFSETQ. The CDR3 spans 15 residues. V lost 7 bases and J lost 0, with 14 bases in between. The CDR3 sequence is CASQGTGTSYNEQFF. The CDR3 DNA follows: TGCGCCAGCCAAGGGACGGGGACCTCCTACAATGAGCAGTTCTTC. The entire variable domain, with the rest obtained from reference TRBV5-1 and TRBJ2-1, is as follows: KAGVTQTPRYLIKTRGQQVTLSCSPISGHRSVSWYQQTPGQGLQFLFEYFSETQRNKGNFPGRFSGRQFSNSRSEMNVSTLELGDSALYLCASQGTGTSYNEQFFGPGTRLTVL.